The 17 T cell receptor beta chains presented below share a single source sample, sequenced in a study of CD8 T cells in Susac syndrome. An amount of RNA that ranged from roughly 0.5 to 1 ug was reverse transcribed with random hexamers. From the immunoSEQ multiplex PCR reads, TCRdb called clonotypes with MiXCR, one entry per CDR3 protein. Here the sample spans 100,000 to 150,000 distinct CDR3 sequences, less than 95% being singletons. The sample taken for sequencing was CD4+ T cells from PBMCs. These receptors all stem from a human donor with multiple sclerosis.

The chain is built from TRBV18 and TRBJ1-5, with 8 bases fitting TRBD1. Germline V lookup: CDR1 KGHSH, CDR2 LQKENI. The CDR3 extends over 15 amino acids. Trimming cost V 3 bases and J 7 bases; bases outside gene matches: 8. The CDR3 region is CASSPGTGSGQPQHF. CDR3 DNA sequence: TGTGCCAGCTCACCGGGGACAGGTTCGGGGCAGCCCCAGCATTTT.

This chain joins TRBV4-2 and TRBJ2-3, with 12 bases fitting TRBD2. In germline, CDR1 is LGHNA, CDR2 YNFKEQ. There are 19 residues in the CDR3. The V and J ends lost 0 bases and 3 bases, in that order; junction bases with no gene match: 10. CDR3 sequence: CASSQEAGTSGGYTDTQYF. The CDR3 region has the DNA TGTGCCAGCAGCCAAGAGGCGGGAACTAGCGGGGGGTATACAGATACGCAGTATTTT.

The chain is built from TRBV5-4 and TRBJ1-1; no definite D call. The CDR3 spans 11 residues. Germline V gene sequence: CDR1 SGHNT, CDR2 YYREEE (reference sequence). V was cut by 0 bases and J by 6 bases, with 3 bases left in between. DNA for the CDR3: TGTGCCAGCAGCTTGGAGGCTGAAGCTTTCTTT. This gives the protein CASSLEAEAFF.

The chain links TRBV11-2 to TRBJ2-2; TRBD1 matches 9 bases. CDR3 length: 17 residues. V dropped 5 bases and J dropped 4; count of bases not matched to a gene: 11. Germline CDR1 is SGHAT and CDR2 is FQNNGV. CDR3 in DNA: TGTGCCAGCAGCATTAGCCCACAGGGGGCGGTCACCGGGGAGCTGTTTTTT. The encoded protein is CASSISPQGAVTGELFF.

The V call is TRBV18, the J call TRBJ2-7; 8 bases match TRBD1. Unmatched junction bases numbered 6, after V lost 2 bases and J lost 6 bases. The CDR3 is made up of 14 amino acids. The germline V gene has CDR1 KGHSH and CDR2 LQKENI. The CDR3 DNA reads TGTGCCAGCTCACCAACCGGGACAGGTCTCGAGCAGTACTTC. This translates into CASSPTGTGLEQYF. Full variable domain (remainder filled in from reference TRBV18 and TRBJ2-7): NAGVMQNPRHLVRRRGQEARLRCSPMKGHSHVYWYRQLPEEGLKFMVYLQKENIIDESGMPKERFSAEFPKEGPSILRIQQVVRGDSAAYFCASSPTGTGLEQYFGPGTRLTVT.

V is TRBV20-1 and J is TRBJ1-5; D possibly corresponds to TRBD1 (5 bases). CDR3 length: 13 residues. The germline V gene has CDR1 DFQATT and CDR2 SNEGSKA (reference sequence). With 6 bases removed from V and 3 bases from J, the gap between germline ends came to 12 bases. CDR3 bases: TGCAGTGCCCAAAGGGGCGACAATCAGCCCCAGCATTTT. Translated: CSAQRGDNQPQHF.

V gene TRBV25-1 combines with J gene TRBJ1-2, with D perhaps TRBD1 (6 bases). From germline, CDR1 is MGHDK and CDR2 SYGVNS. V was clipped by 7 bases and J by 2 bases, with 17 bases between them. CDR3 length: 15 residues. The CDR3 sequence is CASTPAGGRNYGYTF. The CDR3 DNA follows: TGTGCCAGCACCCCGGCGGGGGGCCGGAACTATGGCTACACCTTC.

The CDR3 bases are TGCAGTGCTAGCGGAGAAAGCGGGAGGGCCTACAATGAGCAGTTCTTC. As protein: CSASGESGRAYNEQFF. The chain has TRBV20-1 and TRBJ2-1; 10 bases align to TRBD2. After removal of 3 bases from V and 2 bases from J, the junction contained 7 bases not matched to a gene. CDR3 size: 16 residues. Germline assignment: CDR1 DFQATT and CDR2 SNEGSKA (reference sequence).

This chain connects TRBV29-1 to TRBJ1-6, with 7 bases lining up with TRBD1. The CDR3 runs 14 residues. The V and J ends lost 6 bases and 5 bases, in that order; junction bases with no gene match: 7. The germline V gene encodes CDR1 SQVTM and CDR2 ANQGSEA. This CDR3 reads CSVRRDSNNSPLHF. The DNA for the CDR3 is TGCAGCGTCAGACGGGACAGCAATAATTCACCCCTCCACTTT.

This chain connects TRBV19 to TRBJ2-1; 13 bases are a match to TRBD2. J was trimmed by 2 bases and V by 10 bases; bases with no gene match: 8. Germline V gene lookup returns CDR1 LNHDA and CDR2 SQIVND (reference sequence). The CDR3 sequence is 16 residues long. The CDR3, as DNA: TGTGCCACCCATACTAGCGGGGGGGCCCCCTACAATGAGCAGTTCTTC. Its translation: CATHTSGGAPYNEQFF.

The CDR3 spells CASSPHTEAFF. The CDR3 DNA follows: TGTGCCAGCAGCCCCCACACTGAAGCTTTCTTT. This chain links TRBV7-2 with TRBJ1-1; no clear D. The V gene lost 5 bases and the J gene lost 3 bases, with 4 bases spanning the gap. The length of the CDR3 is 11 residues. The germline CDR1 and CDR2 sequences are SGHTA and FQGNSA.

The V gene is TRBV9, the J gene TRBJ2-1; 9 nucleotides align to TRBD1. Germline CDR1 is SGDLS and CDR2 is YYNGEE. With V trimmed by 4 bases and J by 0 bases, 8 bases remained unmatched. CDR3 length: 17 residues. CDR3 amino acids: CASSPRTGEASYNEQFF. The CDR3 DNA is TGTGCCAGCAGCCCCCGGACAGGGGAAGCCTCCTACAATGAGCAGTTCTTC.

The CDR3 nucleotides are TGTGCCAGCAGCTTCCGAGAACCACCCCTCCACTTT. It yields the protein CASSFREPPLHF. This chain links TRBV5-6 with TRBJ1-6; D remains ambiguous. From germline, CDR1 is SGHDT and CDR2 YYEEEE. Trimming removed 2 bases at V and 11 bases at J, with 8 bases between. The CDR3 extends over 12 amino acids.

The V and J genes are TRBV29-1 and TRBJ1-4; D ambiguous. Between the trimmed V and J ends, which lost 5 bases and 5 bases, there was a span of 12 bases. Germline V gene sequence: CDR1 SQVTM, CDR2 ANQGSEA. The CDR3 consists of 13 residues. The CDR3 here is CSVSGLGNEKLFF. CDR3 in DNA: TGCAGCGTTAGTGGACTCGGGAATGAAAAACTGTTTTTT.

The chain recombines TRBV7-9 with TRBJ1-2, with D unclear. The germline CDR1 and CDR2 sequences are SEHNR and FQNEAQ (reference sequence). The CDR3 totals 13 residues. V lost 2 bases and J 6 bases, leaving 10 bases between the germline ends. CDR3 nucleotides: TGTGCCAGCAGCTTAAGCTTAAACGATGGCTACACCTTC. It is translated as CASSLSLNDGYTF.

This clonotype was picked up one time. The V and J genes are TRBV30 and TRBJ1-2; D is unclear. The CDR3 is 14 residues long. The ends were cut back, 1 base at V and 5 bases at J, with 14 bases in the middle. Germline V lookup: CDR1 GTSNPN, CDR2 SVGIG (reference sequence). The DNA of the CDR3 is TGTGCCTGGAGTGCACACCCCCCGAAGTATGGCTACACCTTC. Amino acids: CAWSAHPPKYGYTF.

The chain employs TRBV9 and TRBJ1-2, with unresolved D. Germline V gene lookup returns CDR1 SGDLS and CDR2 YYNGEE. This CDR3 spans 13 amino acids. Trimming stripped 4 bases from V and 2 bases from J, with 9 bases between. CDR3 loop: CASSTPGNYGYTF. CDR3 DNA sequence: TGTGCCAGCAGCACGCCCGGGAACTATGGCTACACCTTC.